The rows below give T cell receptor beta chains drawn from one sample of a study of cytomegalovirus exposure and HLA in healthy donors. Sequenced by immunoSEQ multiplex PCR; TCRdb stores in-frame clones only, minus some. This table holds about 130,000 clones, around 81% found once. The sequencing sample was made of PBMCs. The receptor set was obtained from a female donor in good health and CMV-seronegative. CDR3s include the opening cysteine and the closing phenylalanine or tryptophan. The D gene is left open where the match is weak. Only some rows state a clone size, as once, few, many or a class for expanded clones.

v_gene	abundance	j_gene	d_gene	CDR3aa	CDR3nt
TRBV30	-	TRBJ2-2	-	CAWSLDYQNTGELFF	TGTGCCTGGAGCCTTGACTATCAGAACACCGGGGAGCTGTTTTTT
TRBV4-1	-	TRBJ1-5	-	CASSPLGQPGQPQHF	TGCGCCAGCAGCCCGCTTGGACAGCCCGGGCAGCCCCAGCATTTT
TRBV10-3	-	TRBJ1-1	TRBD1	CASRGTVLNTEAFF	TGTGCCAGCAGAGGGACAGTCCTCAACACTGAAGCTTTCTTT
TRBV5-1	-	TRBJ1-3	TRBD1	CASRQGSSGNTIYF	TGCGCCAGCAGACAGGGGAGCTCTGGAAACACCATATATTTT
TRBV4-1	once	TRBJ2-5	-	CASSQVEVGETQYF	TGCGCCAGCAGCCAAGTGGAGGTTGGGGAGACCCAGTACTTC
TRBV2	few	TRBJ2-7	-	CASGGTVSYEQYF	TGTGCCAGCGGGGGGACTGTCTCCTACGAGCAGTACTTC
TRBV5-1	-	TRBJ1-1	-	CASSLEETGTEAFF	TGCGCCAGCAGCTTGGAGGAGACCGGCACTGAAGCTTTCTTT
TRBV6-6	once	TRBJ2-7	TRBD1	CASRDRQGAGYEQYF	TGTGCCAGCAGAGACAGACAGGGGGCGGGCTACGAGCAGTACTTC
TRBV5-6	-	TRBJ1-3	-	CASSFTGSSGNTIYF	TGTGCCAGCAGCTTTACAGGGAGCTCTGGAAACACCATATATTTT
TRBV12-5	-	TRBJ2-7	-	CASGLRYEQYF	TGTGCTAGTGGTCTGCGCTACGAGCAGTACTTC
TRBV5-1	-	TRBJ2-1	TRBD2	CASHPGGVNYNEQFF	TGCGCCAGCCATCCGGGAGGGGTCAACTACAATGAGCAGTTCTTC
TRBV2	-	TRBJ1-2	-	CASSEEGVGGYTF	TGTGCCAGCAGTGAAGAGGGGGTAGGTGGCTACACCTTC
TRBV28	-	TRBJ2-1	TRBD2	CASSETSGPYNEQFF	TGTGCCAGCAGCGAGACTAGCGGACCCTACAATGAGCAGTTCTTC
TRBV5-6	-	TRBJ2-1	TRBD2	CASSLRLAAREQFF	TGTGCCAGCAGCTTGCGACTAGCAGCTCGTGAGCAGTTCTTC
TRBV18	few	TRBJ2-1	-	CASSPRGPSVNEQFF	TGTGCCAGCTCACCCAGGGGCCCGTCGGTTAATGAGCAGTTCTTC
TRBV11-2	-	TRBJ2-2	TRBD2	CASSLARTSRSGELFF	TGTGCCAGCAGCTTGGCCAGGACTAGCCGGTCCGGGGAGCTGTTTTTT
TRBV28	few	TRBJ1-1	TRBD1	CASRGQGRGKTEAFF	TGTGCCAGCAGGGGACAGGGGAGAGGAAAAACTGAAGCTTTCTTT
TRBV4-1	-	TRBJ2-5	TRBD2	CASSQSTGLAGRETQYF	TGCGCCAGCAGCCAGTCCACCGGGCTAGCGGGTCGAGAGACCCAGTACTTC
TRBV4-1	-	TRBJ2-2	-	CASSQASNPGELFF	TGCGCCAGCAGCCAAGCTTCTAACCCCGGGGAGCTGTTTTTT
TRBV7-9	few	TRBJ2-7	-	CASSPPEAGEQYF	TGTGCCAGCAGCCCGCCGGAGGCTGGCGAGCAGTACTTC
TRBV5-1	-	TRBJ2-3	TRBD1	CASSLEGGATDTQYF	TGCGCCAGCAGCTTGGAAGGGGGCGCAACAGATACGCAGTATTTT
TRBV5-5	-	TRBJ2-1	-	CASSPQYSTSLHEQFF	TGTGCCAGCAGCCCTCAATACTCGACCTCACTACATGAGCAGTTCTTC
TRBV4-1	once	TRBJ2-7	TRBD1	CASSQDRGLYKQYF	TGCGCCAGCAGCCAAGACAGGGGGCTCTACAAGCAGTACTTC
TRBV7-9	once	TRBJ2-1	TRBD2	CASSPGGRRGFLEQFF	TGTGCCAGCAGCCCGGGCGGGAGGCGCGGCTTTCTAGAGCAGTTCTTC
TRBV19	-	TRBJ1-1	-	CASSLGHLNTEAFF	TGTGCCAGTAGTTTAGGACACCTGAACACTGAAGCTTTCTTT
TRBV19	-	TRBJ2-5	-	CASSISGIQETQYF	TGTGCCAGTAGTATTTCGGGGATCCAAGAGACCCAGTACTTC
TRBV6-1	-	TRBJ2-1	TRBD2	CASSERGGLNEQFF	TGTGCCAGCAGTGAGCGGGGGGGGCTGAATGAGCAGTTCTTC
TRBV19	-	TRBJ2-7	TRBD2	CASSMAPGLAGGSSYEQYF	TGTGCCAGTAGTATGGCCCCGGGACTAGCGGGGGGCTCTTCCTACGAGCAGTACTTC
TRBV27	-	TRBJ1-4	TRBD1	CASSGRGLGEKLFF	TGTGCCAGCAGTGGTAGGGGGCTGGGTGAAAAACTGTTTTTT
TRBV19	-	TRBJ2-1	TRBD1	CASSTGQGPRNEQFF	TGTGCCAGTAGTACCGGACAGGGTCCTAGGAATGAGCAGTTCTTC
TRBV21-1	-	TRBJ2-3	-	CASSKPTTRRTSQYF	TGTGCCAGCAGCAAACCTACTACAAGGAGGACTTCGCAGTATTTT
TRBV28	-	TRBJ2-5	TRBD1	CASSLSGTGSRETQYF	TGTGCCAGCAGTTTATCCGGGACAGGGTCGAGGGAGACCCAGTACTTC
TRBV13	few	TRBJ1-1	-	CASRSRGGEATEAFF	TGTGCCAGCAGAAGTAGGGGGGGGGAAGCCACTGAAGCTTTCTTT
TRBV18	-	TRBJ1-5	TRBD1	CASSEDRAYSNQPQHF	TGTGCCAGCTCAGAGGACAGGGCTTATAGCAATCAGCCCCAGCATTTT
TRBV4-1	-	TRBJ2-6	TRBD1	CASSPQGVGGANVLTF	TGCGCCAGCAGCCCCCAGGGGGTGGGTGGGGCCAACGTCCTGACTTTC
TRBV6-5	-	TRBJ2-5	TRBD2	CASSRGVQETQYF	TGTGCCAGCAGCCGGGGGGTCCAAGAGACCCAGTACTTC
TRBV7-9	-	TRBJ2-3	-	CASSSFGAGTDTQYF	TGTGCCAGCAGCTCCTTTGGAGCTGGCACAGATACGCAGTATTTT
TRBV7-9	-	TRBJ1-4	-	CASSELFGREKLFF	TGTGCCAGCAGCGAACTCTTTGGGCGAGAAAAACTGTTTTTT
TRBV28	-	TRBJ1-2	TRBD1	CASSSGPGQLYGYTF	TGTGCCAGCAGTTCGGGGCCGGGACAGTTATATGGCTACACCTTC
TRBV10-3	-	TRBJ1-3	-	CAISGRDSGNTIYF	TGTGCCATCAGTGGACGGGACTCTGGAAACACCATATATTTT
TRBV7-3	-	TRBJ2-7	TRBD2	CASSSTSADSYEQYF	TGTGCCAGCAGCTCGACTAGCGCCGACTCCTACGAGCAGTACTTC
TRBV12-5	-	TRBJ2-7	TRBD1	CASRGQFYEQYF	TGTGCTAGTAGGGGACAGTTCTACGAGCAGTACTTC
TRBV5-1	-	TRBJ2-3	TRBD2	CASSGPGGFSTDTQYF	TGCGCCAGCAGCGGTCCGGGGGGGTTTAGCACAGATACGCAGTATTTT